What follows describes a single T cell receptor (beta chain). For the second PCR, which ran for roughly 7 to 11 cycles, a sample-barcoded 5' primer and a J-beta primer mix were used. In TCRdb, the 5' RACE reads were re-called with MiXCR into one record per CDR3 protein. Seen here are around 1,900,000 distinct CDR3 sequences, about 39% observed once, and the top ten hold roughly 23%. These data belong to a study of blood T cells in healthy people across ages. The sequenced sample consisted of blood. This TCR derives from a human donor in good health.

CDR3 residues: CASSEGLATYRSLQYF. The CDR3 nucleotides are TGTGCCAGTAGTGAGGGACTAGCGACTTATCGGAGTCTGCAGTACTTC. V and J are TRBV19 and TRBJ2-1; 10 bases are shared with TRBD2. The J call may be in error: the DNA end matches TRBJ2-7 better. The CDR3 sequence is 16 residues long. The germline gives CDR1 LNHDA, CDR2 SQIVND (reference sequence).